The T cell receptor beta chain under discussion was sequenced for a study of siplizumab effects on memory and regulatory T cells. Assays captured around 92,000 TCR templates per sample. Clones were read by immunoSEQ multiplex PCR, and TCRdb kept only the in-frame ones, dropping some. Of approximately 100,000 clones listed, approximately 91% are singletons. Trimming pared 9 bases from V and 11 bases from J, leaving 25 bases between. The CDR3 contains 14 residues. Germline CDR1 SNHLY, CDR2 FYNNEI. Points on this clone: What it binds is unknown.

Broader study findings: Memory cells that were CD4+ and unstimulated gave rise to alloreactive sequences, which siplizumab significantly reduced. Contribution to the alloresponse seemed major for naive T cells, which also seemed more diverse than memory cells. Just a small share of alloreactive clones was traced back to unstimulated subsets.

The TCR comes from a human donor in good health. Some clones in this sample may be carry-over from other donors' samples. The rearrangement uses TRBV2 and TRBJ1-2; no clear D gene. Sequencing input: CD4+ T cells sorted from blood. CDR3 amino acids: CARKDWEGWFGYTF. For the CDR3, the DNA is TGTGCCAGAAAAGACTGGGAGGGTTGGTTTGGTTACACCTTC.